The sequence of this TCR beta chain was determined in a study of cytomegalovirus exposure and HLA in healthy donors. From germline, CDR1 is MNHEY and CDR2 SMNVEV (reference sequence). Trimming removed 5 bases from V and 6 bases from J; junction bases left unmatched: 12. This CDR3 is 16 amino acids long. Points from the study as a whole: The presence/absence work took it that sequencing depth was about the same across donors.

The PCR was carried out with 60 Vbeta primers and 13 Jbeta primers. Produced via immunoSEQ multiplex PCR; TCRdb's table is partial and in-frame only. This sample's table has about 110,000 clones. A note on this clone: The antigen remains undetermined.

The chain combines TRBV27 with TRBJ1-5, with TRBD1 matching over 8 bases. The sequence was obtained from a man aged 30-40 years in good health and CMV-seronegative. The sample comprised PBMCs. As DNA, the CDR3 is TGTGCCAGCAGTGAGTTGGGAGTACAGGGGGTTCAGCCCCAGCATTTT. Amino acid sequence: CASSELGVQGVQPQHF.